This T cell receptor beta chain stems from a study of shared clonotypes between healthy human individuals. Study observations and caveats: Depth of sequencing was expected to influence donor clonotype sharing.

Profiled with immunoSEQ multiplex PCR; TCRdb holds only in-frame clones, not every one. Of approximately 650,000 clones listed, less than 97% are singletons. In the naive CD8 group, cells lacked CD45RO and were positively selected for CCR7, so terminally differentiated effector memory CD45RA+ cells were left out. The CDR3 has 18 residues. The V and J ends lost 6 bases and 5 bases, in that order; junction bases with no gene match: 18. Germline V CDR1 and CDR2: MDHEN, SYDVKM. Concerning this clone: Its antigen is undetermined.

The sequenced sample was naive CD8+ T cells sorted from blood. This clonotype originated in a woman aged 25 to 39 in good health. The V gene is TRBV28, the J gene TRBJ2-2, with 7 positions matching TRBD2. This CDR3 reads CASSYSLGVGLDTGELFF. The CDR3 coding sequence is TGTGCCAGCAGCTACTCTCTGGGTGTTGGACTAGATACCGGGGAGCTGTTTTTT.